This is a list of T cell receptor beta chains from one sample in a study of T cell responses to AZD1222 COVID-19 vaccine. Here immunoSEQ multiplex PCR was the method, and the copy in TCRdb shows in-frame clones only, minus some. The sample lists around 130,000 clones; roughly 90% were seen once. This material consisted of peripheral blood, taken on day 0 of AZD1222 vaccination. These receptor sequences come from an adult in good health. CDR3s include the opening cysteine and the closing phenylalanine or tryptophan. The D gene is left open where the match is weak. Rows may omit the clone size; those that give it use once, few, many or a size class.

clone_size	j_call	v_call	d_call	cdr3_nt	cdr3_aa
-	TRBJ2-7	TRBV3-1/TRBV3-2	-	TGTGCCAGCAGCCAAGGCCGCTCCTCCTACGAGCAGTACTTC	CASSQGRSSYEQYF
-	TRBJ2-7	TRBV2	TRBD2	TGTGCCGGAGTTACTAGCGGCCCCTACGAGCAGTACTTC	CAGVTSGPYEQYF
-	TRBJ1-2	TRBV10-2	-	TGCGCCAGCAGTGAGGGGAGGGGCTACACCTTC	CASSEGRGYTF
few	TRBJ2-1	TRBV2	TRBD1	TGTGCCAGCAGTCGCACAGGGGCCAGCTCCTACAATGAGCAGTTCTTC	CASSRTGASSYNEQFF
-	TRBJ2-7	TRBV28	TRBD2	TGTGCCAGCAGTCCATCCGGACTAGCGGGACGCCTTTACGAGCAGTACTTC	CASSPSGLAGRLYEQYF
once	TRBJ2-7	TRBV6-5	-	TGTGCCAGCAGTTACAGGGAGGTTGGCTCCTACGAGCAGTACTTC	CASSYREVGSYEQYF
-	TRBJ2-5	TRBV3-1/TRBV3-2	-	TGTGCCAGCAGCCACCGACATTTGGAGACCCAGTACTTC	CASSHRHLETQYF
-	TRBJ2-5	TRBV5-4	-	TGTGCCAGCAGCACCCCAAAGCAGGGGATAGGAGAGACCCAGTACTTC	CASSTPKQGIGETQYF
-	TRBJ1-2	TRBV5-1	-	TGCGCCAGCAGGGACTCTAGTGGGGATGGCTACACCTTC	CASRDSSGDGYTF
once	TRBJ2-2	TRBV5-1	-	TGCGCCAGCAGCTTGTTAAGGGACGGCACCGGGGAGCTGTTTTTT	CASSLLRDGTGELFF
few	TRBJ1-2	TRBV15	-	TGTGCCACCAGCAGAGATCATCAGGGCCACTATGGCTACACCTTC	CATSRDHQGHYGYTF
once	TRBJ1-1	TRBV5-8	TRBD1	TGTGCCAGCAGCTTGTATCCAGGGGGCCGGAACACTGAAGCTTTCTTT	CASSLYPGGRNTEAFF
few	TRBJ1-6	TRBV5-1	TRBD1	TGCGCCAGCAGTTTGGCGGGACAGAGCTCCTATAATTCACCCCTCCACTTT	CASSLAGQSSYNSPLHF
-	TRBJ1-2	TRBV30	-	TGTGCCTGGAGTGTAGGGAGGGGCTACACCTTC	CAWSVGRGYTF
-	TRBJ2-7	TRBV5-1	-	TGCGCCAGCAGCTACAGCGGTATCCCGACTTACGAGCAGTACTTC	CASSYSGIPTYEQYF
-	TRBJ2-7	TRBV21-1	-	TGTGCCAGCAGCAATCGACACAGGGACTACGAGCAGTACTTC	CASSNRHRDYEQYF
-	TRBJ2-7	TRBV18	TRBD1	TGTGCCAGCTCACCGGCACAGGGGGCCTACGAGCAGTACTTC	CASSPAQGAYEQYF
-	TRBJ2-1	TRBV7-7	TRBD2	TGTGCTAGCAGCTCAACAGGAGGCAGGGAGGGGATTGAGCAGTTCTTC	CASSSTGGREGIEQFF
once	TRBJ2-3	TRBV10-1	-	TGCGCCAGCAGCTCGAGGGGTACAGATACGCAGTATTTT	CASSSRGTDTQYF
once	TRBJ1-2	TRBV18	-	TGTGCCAGCTCACTCTCTGGGAGTGGCTACACCTTC	CASSLSGSGYTF